This TCR beta chain appears in the sequencing data of a study of blood T cell repertoires in COVID-19. Germline CDR1 reads LNHDA; CDR2 reads SQIVND (reference sequence). This CDR3 is built from 15 residues. Trimming cost V 2 bases and J 0 bases; bases outside gene matches: 2. The count of this clone is one. Per the authors' pipeline: Reference gene primer amplification yielded estimated nucleated cell counts. Libraries were prepared by immunoSEQ multiplex PCR; TCRdb keeps only in-frame clonotypes and omits some of them. D and trimming were read from the DNA, whereas the V and J calls and clone size are those reported in that table. The table records fewer than 120,000 clones, over 60% of them present only once.

This TCR was sampled from a woman older than 75 with active or convalescent COVID-19. Material: peripheral blood. The genes are TRBV19 and TRBJ2-3; 7 bases map to TRBD1. The CDR3 coding sequence is TGTGCCAGTAGTATACAGGGGGTCAGCACAGATACGCAGTATTTT. Translation: CASSIQGVSTDTQYF.